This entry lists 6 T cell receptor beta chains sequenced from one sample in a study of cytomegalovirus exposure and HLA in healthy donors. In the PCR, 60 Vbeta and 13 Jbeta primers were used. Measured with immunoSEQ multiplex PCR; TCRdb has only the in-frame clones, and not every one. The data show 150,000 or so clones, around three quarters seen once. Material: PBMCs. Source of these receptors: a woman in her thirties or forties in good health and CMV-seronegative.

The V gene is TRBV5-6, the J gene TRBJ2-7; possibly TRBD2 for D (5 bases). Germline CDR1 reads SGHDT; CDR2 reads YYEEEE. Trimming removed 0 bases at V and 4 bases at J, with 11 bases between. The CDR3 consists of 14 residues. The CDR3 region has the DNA TGTGCCAGCAGCTTGGCGCAGACTAATTACGAGCAGTACTTC. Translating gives CASSLAQTNYEQYF.

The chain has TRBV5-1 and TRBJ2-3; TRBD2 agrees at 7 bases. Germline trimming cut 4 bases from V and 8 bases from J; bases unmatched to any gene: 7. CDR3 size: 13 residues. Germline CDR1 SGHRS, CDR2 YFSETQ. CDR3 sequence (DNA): TGCGCCAGCAGCCCGACTAGCCGTGGTACGCAGTATTTT. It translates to CASSPTSRGTQYF.

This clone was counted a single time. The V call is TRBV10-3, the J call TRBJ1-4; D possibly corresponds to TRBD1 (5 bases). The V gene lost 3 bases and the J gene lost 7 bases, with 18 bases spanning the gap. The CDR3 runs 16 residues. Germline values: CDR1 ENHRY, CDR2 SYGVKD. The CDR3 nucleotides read TGTGCCATCAGTGACCCCGGGACGGGAGGTGGTGAAAAACTGTTTTTT. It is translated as CAISDPGTGGGEKLFF.

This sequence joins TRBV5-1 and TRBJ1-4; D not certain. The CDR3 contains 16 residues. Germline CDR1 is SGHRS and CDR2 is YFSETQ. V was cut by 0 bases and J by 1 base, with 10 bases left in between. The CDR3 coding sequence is TGCGCCAGCAGCTTGGATTCGGGGTTAACTAATGAAAAACTGTTTTTT. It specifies CASSLDSGLTNEKLFF.

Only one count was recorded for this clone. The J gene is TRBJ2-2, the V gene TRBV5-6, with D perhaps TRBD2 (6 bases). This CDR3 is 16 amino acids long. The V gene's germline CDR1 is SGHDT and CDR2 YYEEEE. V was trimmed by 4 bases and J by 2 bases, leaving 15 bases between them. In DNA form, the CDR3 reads TGTGCCAGCAGCCCACGGCGGGGCTTAAACACCGGGGAGCTGTTTTTT. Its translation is CASSPRRGLNTGELFF.

CDR3 in DNA: TGTGCCAGCAGTAACCCCCTCCGTCGGGGGTTAAAAGATGGCTACACCTTC. Translating it yields CASSNPLRRGLKDGYTF. The rearrangement uses TRBV2 and TRBJ1-2, with D possibly TRBD1 on 5 matching bases. Germline-derived CDR1 and CDR2 are SNHLY and FYNNEI. The CDR3 extends over 17 amino acids. V lost 5 bases and J 6 bases, leaving 25 bases between the germline ends.